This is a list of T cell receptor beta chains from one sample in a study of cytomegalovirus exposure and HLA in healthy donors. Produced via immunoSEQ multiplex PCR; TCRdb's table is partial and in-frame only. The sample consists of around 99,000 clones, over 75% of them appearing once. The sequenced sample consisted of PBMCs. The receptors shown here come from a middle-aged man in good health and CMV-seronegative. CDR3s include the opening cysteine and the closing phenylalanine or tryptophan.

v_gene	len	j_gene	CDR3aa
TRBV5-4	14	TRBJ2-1	CASSARTRDNEQFF
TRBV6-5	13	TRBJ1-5	CASSYDILGPQHF
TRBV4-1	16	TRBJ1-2	CASSQDIGSGVYGYTF
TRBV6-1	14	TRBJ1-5	CASRQGQGGQPQHF
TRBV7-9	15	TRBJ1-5	CASSSPEEGGQPQHF
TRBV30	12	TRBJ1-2	CAWSTGSYGYTF
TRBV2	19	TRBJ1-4	CASRPAPGTGDSLNEKLFF
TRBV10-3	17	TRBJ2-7	CAISEIGQGRSSYEQYF
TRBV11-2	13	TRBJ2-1	CASSLTLAGLNFF
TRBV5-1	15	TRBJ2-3	CASSLEGALTDTQYF
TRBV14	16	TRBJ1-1	CASSRRTGGMNTEAFF
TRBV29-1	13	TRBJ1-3	CSVGQGSGNTIYF
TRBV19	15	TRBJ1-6	CASSTSWDRNSPLHF
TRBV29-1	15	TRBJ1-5	CSVITQSGPNQPQHF
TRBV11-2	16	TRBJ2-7	CASSLIGTSGRNEQYF
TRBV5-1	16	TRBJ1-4	CASSWGSGTGNEKLFF
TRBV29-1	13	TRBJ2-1	CSVRGSRTRGQFF
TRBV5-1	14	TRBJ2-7	CASSLGREAYEQYF
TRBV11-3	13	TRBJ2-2	CASSGSATGELFF
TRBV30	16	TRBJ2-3	CAWTTSASRATDTQYF
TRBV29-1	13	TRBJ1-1	CSVEGQGNTEAFF
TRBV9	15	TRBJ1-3	CASSPTGGNGNTIYF
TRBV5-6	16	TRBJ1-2	CASSLVGQGWNYGYTF
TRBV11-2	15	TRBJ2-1	CASSLGTGSYNEQFF
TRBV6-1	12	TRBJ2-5	CASSERGLAAYF
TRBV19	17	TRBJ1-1	CASSAPTGAGLNTEAFF
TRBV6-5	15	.	CASSYSGQGTYEQYF
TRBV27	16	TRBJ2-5	CASSPPGLAGVETQYF
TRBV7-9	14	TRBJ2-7	CASSLSQDAYEQYF
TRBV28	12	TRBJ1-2	CASRFRGPGYTF
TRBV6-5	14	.	CASSYQGGTYEQYF
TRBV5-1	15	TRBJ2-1	CASSLYDSSYNEQFF
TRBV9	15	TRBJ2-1	CASSVYSAGPNEQFF
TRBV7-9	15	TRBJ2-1	CASSYLVTRHGEQFF
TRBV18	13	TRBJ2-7	CASSVNRDYEQYF